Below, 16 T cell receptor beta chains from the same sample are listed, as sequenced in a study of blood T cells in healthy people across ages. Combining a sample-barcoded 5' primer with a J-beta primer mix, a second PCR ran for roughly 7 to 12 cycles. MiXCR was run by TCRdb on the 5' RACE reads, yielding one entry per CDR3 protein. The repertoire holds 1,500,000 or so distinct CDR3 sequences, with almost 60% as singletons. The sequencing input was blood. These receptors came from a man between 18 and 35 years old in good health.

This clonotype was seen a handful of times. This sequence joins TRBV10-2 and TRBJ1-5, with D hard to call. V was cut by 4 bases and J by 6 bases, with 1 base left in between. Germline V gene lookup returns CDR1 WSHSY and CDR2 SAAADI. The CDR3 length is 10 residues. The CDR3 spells CASSGQPQHF. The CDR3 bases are TGCGCCAGCAGTGGTCAGCCCCAGCATTTT.

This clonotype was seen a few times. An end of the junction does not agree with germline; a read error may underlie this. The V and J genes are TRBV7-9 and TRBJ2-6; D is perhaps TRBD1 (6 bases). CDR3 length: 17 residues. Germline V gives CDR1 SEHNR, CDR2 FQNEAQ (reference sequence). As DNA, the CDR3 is TGTGCCAGCAGTTTAGGAGACAGGCCCTCTGGGGCCAACGTCCTGACTTTC. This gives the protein CASSLGDRPSGANVLTF.

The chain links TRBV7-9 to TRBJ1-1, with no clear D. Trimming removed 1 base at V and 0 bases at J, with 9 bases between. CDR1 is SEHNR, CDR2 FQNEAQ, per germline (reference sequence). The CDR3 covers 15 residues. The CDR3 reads CASSLEAGVNTEAFF. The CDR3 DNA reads TGTGCCAGCAGCTTAGAGGCAGGAGTGAACACTGAAGCTTTCTTT.

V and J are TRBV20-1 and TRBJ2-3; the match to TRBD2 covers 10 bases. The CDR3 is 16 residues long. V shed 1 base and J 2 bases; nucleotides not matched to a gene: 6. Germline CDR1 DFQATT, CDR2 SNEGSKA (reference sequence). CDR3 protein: CSARGASGGYTDTQYF. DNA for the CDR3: TGCAGTGCTAGAGGAGCTAGCGGGGGATACACAGATACGCAGTATTTT.

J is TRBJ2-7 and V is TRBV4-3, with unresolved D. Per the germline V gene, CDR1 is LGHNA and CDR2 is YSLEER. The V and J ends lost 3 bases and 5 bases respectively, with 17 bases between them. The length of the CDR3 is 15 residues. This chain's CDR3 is CASSHNSVDADEQYF. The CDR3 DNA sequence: TGCGCCAGCAGCCATAATTCGGTCGACGCTGACGAGCAGTACTTC.

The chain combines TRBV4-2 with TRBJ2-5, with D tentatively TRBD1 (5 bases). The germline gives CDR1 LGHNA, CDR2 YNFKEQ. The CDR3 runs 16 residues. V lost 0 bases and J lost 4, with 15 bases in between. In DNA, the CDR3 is TGTGCCAGCAGCCAAGATTTAGGGCAGGGCAGAGAGACCCAGTACTTC. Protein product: CASSQDLGQGRETQYF.

The CDR3 region has the DNA TGTGCCAGCAGCCATCTGGGGGCCGGCAATGAGCAGTTCTTC. As protein: CASSHLGAGNEQFF. The genes are TRBV3-1 and TRBJ2-1; perhaps TRBD1 as D (6 bases). Germline V CDR1 and CDR2: LGHDT, YNNKEL (reference sequence). This CDR3 has 14 residues. Between the trimmed V and J ends, which lost 3 bases and 6 bases, there was a span of 12 bases.

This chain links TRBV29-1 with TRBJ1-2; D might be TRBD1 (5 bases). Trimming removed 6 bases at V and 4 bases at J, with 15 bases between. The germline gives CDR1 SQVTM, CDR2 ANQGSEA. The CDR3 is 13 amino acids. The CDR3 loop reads CSVQGGSGYGYTF. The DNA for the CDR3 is TGCAGCGTGCAGGGAGGTAGCGGCTATGGCTACACCTTC.

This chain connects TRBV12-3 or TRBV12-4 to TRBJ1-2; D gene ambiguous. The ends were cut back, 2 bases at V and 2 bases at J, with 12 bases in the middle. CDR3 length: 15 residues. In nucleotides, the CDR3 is TGTGCCAGCAGTTTACCGGGAAAAGGGAACTATGGCTACACCTTC. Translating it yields CASSLPGKGNYGYTF.

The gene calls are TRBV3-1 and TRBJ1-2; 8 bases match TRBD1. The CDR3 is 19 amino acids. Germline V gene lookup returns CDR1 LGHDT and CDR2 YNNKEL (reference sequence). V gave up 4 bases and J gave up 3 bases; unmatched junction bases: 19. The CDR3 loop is CASSPRISLRGLIHYGYTF. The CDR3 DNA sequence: TGTGCCAGCAGCCCCCGAATCAGCCTCAGGGGGCTAATTCACTATGGCTACACCTTC.

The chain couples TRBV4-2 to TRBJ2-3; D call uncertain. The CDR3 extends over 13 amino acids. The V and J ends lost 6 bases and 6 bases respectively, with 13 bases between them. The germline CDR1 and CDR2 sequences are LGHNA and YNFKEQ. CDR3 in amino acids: CASSPMMGDTQYF. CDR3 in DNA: TGTGCCAGCAGTCCCATGATGGGTGATACGCAGTATTTT.

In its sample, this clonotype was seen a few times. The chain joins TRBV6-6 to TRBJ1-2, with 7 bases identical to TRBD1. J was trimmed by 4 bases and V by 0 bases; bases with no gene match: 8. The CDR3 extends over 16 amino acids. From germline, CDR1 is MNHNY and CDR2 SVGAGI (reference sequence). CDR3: CASSYSRDSHPYGYTF. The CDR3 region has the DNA TGTGCCAGCAGTTACTCGAGGGACAGCCACCCCTATGGCTACACCTTC.

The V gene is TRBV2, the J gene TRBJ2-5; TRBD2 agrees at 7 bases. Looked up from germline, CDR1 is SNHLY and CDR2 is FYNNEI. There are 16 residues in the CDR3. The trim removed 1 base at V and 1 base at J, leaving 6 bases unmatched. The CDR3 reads CASSEGTSRSQETQYF. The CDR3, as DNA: TGTGCCAGCAGTGAAGGGACTAGTCGGAGCCAAGAGACCCAGTACTTC. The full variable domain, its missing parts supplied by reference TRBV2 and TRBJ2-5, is EPEVTQTPSHQVTQMGQEVILRCVPISNHLYFYWYRQILGQKVEFLVSFYNNEISEKSEIFDDQFSVERPDGSNFTLKIRSTKLEDSAMYFCASSEGTSRSQETQYFGPGTRLLVL.

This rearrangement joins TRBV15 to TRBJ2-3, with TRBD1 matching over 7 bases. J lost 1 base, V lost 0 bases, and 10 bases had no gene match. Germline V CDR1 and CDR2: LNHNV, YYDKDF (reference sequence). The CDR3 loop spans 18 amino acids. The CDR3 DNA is TGTGCCACCAGCAGAGATCGATTATGGCAGGGGGGCACAGATACGCAGTATTTT. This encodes CATSRDRLWQGGTDTQYF.

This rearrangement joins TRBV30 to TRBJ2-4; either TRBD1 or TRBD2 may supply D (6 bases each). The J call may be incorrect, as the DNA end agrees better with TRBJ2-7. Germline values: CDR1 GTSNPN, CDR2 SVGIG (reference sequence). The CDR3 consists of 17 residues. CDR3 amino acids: CAWSVLHQQGGSYEQYF. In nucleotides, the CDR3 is TGTGCCTGGAGTGTCCTACACCAACAGGGAGGTTCCTACGAGCAGTACTTC.

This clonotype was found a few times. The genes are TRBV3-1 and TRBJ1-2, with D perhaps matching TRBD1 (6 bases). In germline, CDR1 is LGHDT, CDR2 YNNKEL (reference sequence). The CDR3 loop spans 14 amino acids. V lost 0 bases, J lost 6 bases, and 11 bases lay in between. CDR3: CASSQDRGGHGYTF. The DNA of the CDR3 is TGTGCCAGCAGCCAAGATCGGGGGGGCCATGGCTACACCTTC.